This T cell receptor beta chain originates from a study of identical twins. V shed 6 bases and J shed 1 base, with 13 bases lying between them. The CDR3 loop spans 16 amino acids. The germline V gene has CDR1 MDHEN and CDR2 SYDVKM. After template switching added a universal primer site, the resulting cDNA carried unique molecular identifiers. TCRdb re-derived calls from the 5' RACE reads in MiXCR, one entry per CDR3 protein. The sample includes approximately 630,000 distinct CDR3 sequences, about 7.6% of them seen just once. This clonotype was recorded at least ten times. Another study also made use of these data, one on yellow fever vaccine responses in identical twins.

Sample: PBMCs. The chain joins TRBV28 to TRBJ2-6; D call uncertain. This receptor was taken from a woman aged 18-29 years in good health. The CDR3 DNA reads as TGTGCCAGCAGCGATGAGACAAGATCTGGGGCCAACGTCCTGACTTTC. Residues: CASSDETRSGANVLTF. The full variable domain, its missing parts supplied by reference TRBV28 and TRBJ2-6, is DVKVTQSSRYLVKRTGEKVFLECVQDMDHENMFWYRQDPGLGLRLIYFSYDVKMKEKGDIPEGYSVSREKKERFSLILESASTNQTSMYLCASSDETRSGANVLTFGAGSRLTVL.